This T cell receptor beta chain was captured by sequencing in a study of CXCR3-negative and CXCR3-positive naive CD8 T cells. The TRB libraries of cDNA were built by UMI-labeled 5' RACE. TCRdb reprocessed the 5' RACE reads; each CDR3 protein has one entry and no DNA is given. Its table records about 5,500 distinct CDR3 sequences. This clonotype registers medium-sized by frequency. The CDR3 extends over 14 amino acids. In germline, CDR1 is SGHRS, CDR2 YFSETQ. This chain links TRBV5-1 with TRBJ2-7. This sequence was found in a human donor in good health. Some clones in this sample may be carry-over from other donors' samples. The sample comprised naive CXCR3- CD8+ T cells from blood. Subset: CD45RO-CCR7+CD27+CD95- naive CD8+ T cells lacking CXCR3 (TNR3-). The CDR3 spells CASSLTGSEGEQYF.